This entry is about one T cell receptor (beta chain). V dropped 0 bases and J dropped 8 bases, with 14 bases sitting between them. Germline V CDR1 and CDR2: LGHDT, YNNKEL (reference sequence). There are 15 residues in the CDR3. Treatment here: approximately 18 received Ad26.COV2.S at low or high dose, single or two shots; 5 received placebo; per-sample allocation not given. Each sample was drawn 63 days after the first injection (of vaccine or placebo). This table comes from immunoSEQ multiplex PCR, and its TCRdb copy is limited to in-frame clones, with some not included. The table shows 360,000 or so clones, with about 89% occurring only once. This record comes from a study of Ad26.COV2.S vaccination and SARS-CoV-2 variants.

Sequencing was performed on peripheral blood, taken in a trial of Ad26.COV2.S vaccine versus placebo. This TCR came from a person aged 18 to 65 who received the Ad26.COV2.S COVID-19 vaccine or a placebo. The chain joins TRBV3-1 (or the pseudogene TRBV3-2) to TRBJ2-1, with D possibly TRBD2 on 5 matching bases. This chain's CDR3 is CASSQDSGFGDEQFF. CDR3 nucleotides: TGTGCCAGCAGCCAAGATTCGGGGTTTGGAGATGAGCAGTTCTTC.